This TCR beta chain is from a study of T cells in Graves' hyperthyroidism and ophthalmopathy. Details on this clonotype: Its antigen is unidentified.

Study-level results: Among clonotypes expanded in thyroid above 0.001, most were also found in blood.

Thyroid ultrasound and orbital computed tomography, with clinical symptoms and serum thyroxine and TRAb, informed diagnoses. The V gene's germline CDR1 is SGDLS and CDR2 YYNGEE. Trimming shortened V by 4 bases and J by 0 bases, and 17 bases separated the two germline ends. The CDR3 runs 17 residues. There were TCR beta CDR3 regions amplified from RNA transcripts. A set of HTBI primers served as the primers for a first-round RT-PCR of the TCR CDR3. TCRdb re-analysed the multiplex PCR reads in MiXCR, keeping a single row per CDR3 protein. The sample holds around 350,000 distinct CDR3 sequences, just under 25% seen once.

The sample was blood. The V and J genes are TRBV9 and TRBJ2-1; D remains unclear. The origin of this receptor is a man between 50 and 59 years old with Graves' hyperthyroidism. The CDR3: CASSLTPLRRSYNEQFF. CDR3 DNA: TGTGCCAGCAGCCTGACCCCGCTCAGGCGCTCCTACAATGAGCAGTTCTTC.